The sample holds one count of the clone carrying this TCR beta chain. This entry comes from a study of blood T cell repertoires in COVID-19. Study at large: Acute and convalescent COVID-19 specimens originated in the United States, Italy and Spain. T cells, B-cell-depleted T cells, or PBMCs supplied cDNA or gDNA.

Trimming removed 8 bases at V and 9 bases at J, with 19 bases between. Per germline, CDR1 SNHLY and CDR2 FYNNEI. The CDR3 spans 13 residues. Original handling: Estimation of nucleated cell counts relied on the amplification of reference gene primers. Some clones are missing from TCRdb's copy, which holds only in-frame ones; the method was immunoSEQ multiplex PCR. The V and J calls and clone size were taken over from that table, and D and trimming were inferred from the DNA. The sample shows approximately 200,000 clones, roughly three quarters of them seen only once. V and J are TRBV2 and TRBJ2-5; D may be TRBD2 (5 bases). The source is a man in his 60s with active or convalescent COVID-19. The sequenced sample consisted of peripheral blood. The CDR3, as DNA: TGTGCCAGCTCAGGACGGACTCCTCCCGCCCAGTACTTC. It yields the protein CASSGRTPPAQYF.